These T cell receptor beta chains were read from a single sample in a study of T cell repertoires in cytomegalovirus infection. For these receptors, no antigen is known. TCRdb re-derived calls from the reads in MiXCR, one entry per CDR3 protein. The data contain tens of thousands of distinct CDR3 sequences, about a fifth of them singletons. The specimen comprised CD8+ T cells from cultured PBMCs, sampled from culture after CMV antigen stimulation. Receptors originate from a human donor in good health (CMV status not recorded). Some clones in this sample may be carry-over from other donors' samples. Both conserved end residues are part of each CDR3. A D gene is named only where the DNA matches it firmly. Clone size is stated in some rows and not others, as once, few, many or a class when expanded.

J gene: TRBJ1-1
V gene: TRBV7-6
clone size: many
D gene: .
CDR3 DNA: TGTGCCAGCAGCTTAAATTCCGCTGAAGCTTTCTTT
CDR3 protein: CASSLNSAEAFF

J gene: TRBJ1-3
V gene: TRBV11-3
clone size: .
D gene: .
CDR3 DNA: TGTGCCAGCAGCGATCGGGGAACTGGAAACACCATATATTTT
CDR3 protein: CASSDRGTGNTIYF

J gene: TRBJ2-5
V gene: TRBV5-1
clone size: many
D gene: .
CDR3 DNA: TGCGCCAGCAGCTTGGAACACCGCCAAGAGACCCAGTACTTC
CDR3 protein: CASSLEHRQETQYF

J gene: TRBJ1-5
V gene: TRBV6-4
clone size: few
D gene: .
CDR3 DNA: TGTGCCAGCAGTGACTCTCCCAATCAGCCCCAGCATTTT
CDR3 protein: CASSDSPNQPQHF

J gene: TRBJ2-1
V gene: TRBV30
clone size: .
D gene: TRBD2
CDR3 DNA: TGTGCCTGGAGTGGCGATAGCGGGTACAATGAGCAGTTCTTC
CDR3 protein: CAWSGDSGYNEQFF

J gene: TRBJ2-3
V gene: TRBV10-3
clone size: many
D gene: TRBD2
CDR3 DNA: TGTGCCATCAGTGATTCTAGCGGGAGCACAGATACGCAGTATTTT
CDR3 protein: CAISDSSGSTDTQYF

J gene: TRBJ2-5
V gene: TRBV12-3/TRBV12-4
clone size: few
D gene: .
CDR3 DNA: TGTGCCAGCAGTTTACAGGAAGAGACCCAGTACTTC
CDR3 protein: CASSLQEETQYF

J gene: TRBJ2-2
V gene: TRBV28
clone size: many
D gene: .
CDR3 DNA: TGTGCCAGCAGTTTGTCTGAGAGCACCGGGGAGCTGTTTTTT
CDR3 protein: CASSLSESTGELFF

J gene: TRBJ2-1
V gene: TRBV11-3
clone size: many
D gene: TRBD2
CDR3 DNA: TGTGCCAGCAGCTTAGTTGGGCTAGCGGGGCTTGAGCAGTTCTTC
CDR3 protein: CASSLVGLAGLEQFF

J gene: TRBJ2-3
V gene: TRBV28
clone size: few
D gene: .
CDR3 DNA: TGTGCCAGCAGTTTATTCTCAGGATCAGATACGCAGTATTTT
CDR3 protein: CASSLFSGSDTQYF

J gene: TRBJ2-4
V gene: TRBV6-2/TRBV6-3
clone size: .
D gene: TRBD2
CDR3 DNA: TGTGCCAGCACCTTACGGCTAGCGGACCCCACCGTAGCCAAAAACATTCAGTACTTC
CDR3 protein: CASTLRLADPTVAKNIQYF

J gene: TRBJ2-5
V gene: TRBV19
clone size: few
D gene: TRBD2
CDR3 DNA: TGTGCCAGTAGTGCAAAAGCGGGGGAACAAGAGACCCAGTACTTC
CDR3 protein: CASSAKAGEQETQYF

J gene: TRBJ1-1
V gene: TRBV28
clone size: .
D gene: TRBD1
CDR3 DNA: TGTGCCAGCAGTTTATATGAGGGGGCGGCTGAAGCTTTCTTT
CDR3 protein: CASSLYEGAAEAFF

J gene: TRBJ2-1
V gene: TRBV19
clone size: many
D gene: TRBD2
CDR3 DNA: TGTGCCAGTACCAGGACTAGCGGGGCCTATGAGCAGTTCTTC
CDR3 protein: CASTRTSGAYEQFF

J gene: TRBJ2-7
V gene: TRBV20-1
clone size: .
D gene: TRBD2
CDR3 DNA: TGCAGTGCTAAACGGACTAGCGGGAGCAATTACGAGCAGTACTTC
CDR3 protein: CSAKRTSGSNYEQYF

J gene: TRBJ2-7
V gene: TRBV7-9
clone size: .
D gene: TRBD1
CDR3 DNA: TGTGCCATCAGCTTAAGGGACAGGGTCCACGAGCAGTACTTC
CDR3 protein: CAISLRDRVHEQYF

J gene: TRBJ1-2
V gene: TRBV3-1
clone size: .
D gene: .
CDR3 DNA: TGTGCCACCCCCCAGGGCTTTACGAGCTATGGCTACACCTTC
CDR3 protein: CATPQGFTSYGYTF

J gene: TRBJ2-2
V gene: TRBV7-9
clone size: many
D gene: TRBD2
CDR3 DNA: TGTGCCAGCAGCCGGAGCGGGAGTGCTGGCGGGGAGCTGTTTTTT
CDR3 protein: CASSRSGSAGGELFF

J gene: TRBJ1-2
V gene: TRBV6-1
clone size: many
D gene: TRBD1
CDR3 DNA: TGTGCCAGCAGTGAAGGGCTGACAGGGGGATCCTATGGCTACACCTTC
CDR3 protein: CASSEGLTGGSYGYTF

J gene: TRBJ2-7
V gene: TRBV10-3
clone size: many
D gene: TRBD1
CDR3 DNA: TGTGCCATCAGTGAGGGGACGACAGGGAACGAGCAGTACTTC
CDR3 protein: CAISEGTTGNEQYF

J gene: TRBJ1-1
V gene: TRBV25-1
clone size: few
D gene: .
CDR3 DNA: TGTGCCAGCAGTCTCAGGGGAATGAACACTGAAGCTTTCTTT
CDR3 protein: CASSLRGMNTEAFF

J gene: TRBJ1-4
V gene: TRBV12-3/TRBV12-4
clone size: many
D gene: .
CDR3 DNA: TGTGCCAGCAGTCCCTGGGGGCAGGGTAATGAAAAACTGTTTTTT
CDR3 protein: CASSPWGQGNEKLFF

J gene: TRBJ2-7
V gene: TRBV28
clone size: .
D gene: .
CDR3 DNA: TGTGCCAGCAGTTTTCGGGTTTACGAGCAGTACTTC
CDR3 protein: CASSFRVYEQYF

J gene: TRBJ1-1
V gene: TRBV5-6
clone size: many
D gene: TRBD1
CDR3 DNA: TGTGCCAGCCCTACAGGGGGCCTATTCATGAACACTGAAGCTTTCTTT
CDR3 protein: CASPTGGLFMNTEAFF

J gene: TRBJ1-4
V gene: TRBV12-3/TRBV12-4
clone size: once
D gene: .
CDR3 DNA: TGTGCCAGCAGACTGCTACTGGATGGGGAAAAACTGTTTTTT
CDR3 protein: CASRLLLDGEKLFF

J gene: TRBJ2-7
V gene: TRBV11-2
clone size: many
D gene: .
CDR3 DNA: TGTGCCAGCAGCCTCTATATGTACGAGCAGTACTTC
CDR3 protein: CASSLYMYEQYF

J gene: TRBJ1-5
V gene: TRBV7-2
clone size: many
D gene: .
CDR3 DNA: TGTGCCAGCAGCTTGGGTTCGAGGAGGGATCAGCCCCAGCATTTT
CDR3 protein: CASSLGSRRDQPQHF

J gene: TRBJ2-5
V gene: TRBV6-2/TRBV6-3
clone size: many
D gene: .
CDR3 DNA: TGTGCCAGCAGCTCTACAGGGTTTGAGACCCAGTACTTC
CDR3 protein: CASSSTGFETQYF

J gene: TRBJ2-1
V gene: TRBV7-8
clone size: many
D gene: TRBD2
CDR3 DNA: TGTGCCAGCAGCTTGGGAAGTAGCGGGGCGCTCCCCTACAATGAGCAGTTCTTC
CDR3 protein: CASSLGSSGALPYNEQFF

J gene: TRBJ2-5
V gene: TRBV20-1
clone size: few
D gene: TRBD1
CDR3 DNA: TGCAGTGCTGGACTACAGGGGGCTGGGGAGACCCAGTACTTC
CDR3 protein: CSAGLQGAGETQYF

J gene: TRBJ2-3
V gene: TRBV6-6
clone size: .
D gene: .
CDR3 DNA: TGTGCCAGCACCTCCTTTCAGGGCGTGACAGATACGCAGTATTTT
CDR3 protein: CASTSFQGVTDTQYF

J gene: TRBJ2-6
V gene: TRBV7-3
clone size: .
D gene: TRBD2
CDR3 DNA: TGTGCCAGCAGCCCGGTAGCGGGTACCTCTGGGGCCAACGTCCTGACTTTC
CDR3 protein: CASSPVAGTSGANVLTF

J gene: TRBJ1-4
V gene: TRBV7-8
clone size: many
D gene: .
CDR3 DNA: TGTGCCAGCAGCCAAGGGTACGAAAAACTGTTTTTT
CDR3 protein: CASSQGYEKLFF